This entry lists 19 T cell receptor beta chains sequenced from one sample in a study of immune evolution from preneoplasia to lung adenocarcinoma. Sequencing used immunoSEQ multiplex PCR; TCRdb keeps in-frame clones, though not all of them. This table has some 37,000 clones, 60% to 75% appearing once. The sample comprised FFPE invasive lung adenocarcinoma tissue. The receptors originated from a person in their sixties with lung adenocarcinoma.

The rearrangement joins TRBV18 to TRBJ1-1; TRBD1 aligns across 7 bases. V was pared by 4 bases and J by 0 bases, with 2 bases of the junction left unmatched. The CDR3 length is 14 residues. CDR1 and CDR2 from the germline V gene are KGHSH and LQKENI. CDR3 bases: TGTGCCAGCTCACTGGGACAGATGAACACTGAAGCTTTCTTT. Its translation: CASSLGQMNTEAFF.

V and J are TRBV7-2 and TRBJ2-6, with D hard to call. The V end was cut by 1 base, the J end by 0 bases, with 7 bases between. The CDR3 contains 16 residues. Germline CDR1 is SGHTA and CDR2 is FQGNSA. The CDR3 loop reads CASSLVTHSGANVLTF. CDR3 DNA sequence: TGTGCCAGCAGCTTAGTGACGCACTCTGGGGCCAACGTCCTGACTTTC.

The chain combines TRBV5-6 with TRBJ1-1, with D unresolved. From germline, CDR1 is SGHDT and CDR2 YYEEEE. The CDR3 covers 14 residues. Trimming took off 3 bases at V and 4 bases at J, with 13 bases between the two ends. The CDR3 DNA reads TGTGCCAGCAGCTGGACGGCCTCTCGCACTGAAGCTTTCTTT. Protein product: CASSWTASRTEAFF.

The chain links TRBV4-1 to TRBJ2-3, with 9 bases that match TRBD2. The J segment lost 0 bases and the V segment lost 4 bases, leaving 8 bases of the junction unmatched. CDR3 size: 17 residues. Germline V gene sequence: CDR1 MGHRA, CDR2 YSYEKL. CDR3 DNA: TGCGCCAGCAGCCTAGGACTAGCGCGTGCGAGCACAGATACGCAGTATTTT. This codes for CASSLGLARASTDTQYF.

The V call is TRBV11-3, the J call TRBJ2-7; no firm D call. V lost 2 bases, J lost 4 bases, and 3 bases lay in between. Germline V lookup: CDR1 SGHNT, CDR2 YENEEA. This CDR3 region has 11 residues. CDR3 coding DNA: TGTGCCAGCAGCTTAAGGTACGAGCAGTACTTC. Residues: CASSLRYEQYF.

The chain uses TRBV19 and TRBJ2-1, with 12 bases that match TRBD2. CDR3 size: 15 residues. J lost 12 bases, V lost 5 bases, and 11 bases had no gene match. Germline CDR1 and CDR2: LNHDA and SQIVND (reference sequence). The CDR3 sequence is CASSQGLAGSGGQFF. The CDR3 coding sequence is TGTGCCAGTAGTCAAGGACTAGCGGGAAGCGGGGGGCAGTTCTTC.

The chain recombines TRBV7-2 with TRBJ2-7; 8 bases fit TRBD1. Germline CDR1 is SGHTA and CDR2 is FQGNSA. The CDR3 runs to 15 residues. After removal of 4 bases from V and 0 bases from J, the junction contained 5 bases not matched to a gene. CDR3 protein: CASSYRDRSSYEQYF. The CDR3 DNA reads TGTGCCAGCAGCTACCGGGACAGGAGCTCCTACGAGCAGTACTTC.

The chain is built from TRBV7-8 and TRBJ2-1; possible D gene TRBD1, 6 bases. The CDR3 sequence is 15 residues long. The V gene lost 3 bases and the J gene lost 5 bases, with 14 bases spanning the gap. Germline V gene lookup returns CDR1 SGHVS and CDR2 FQNEAQ. CDR3 protein: CASSFQGNSNNEQFF. The CDR3 DNA sequence: TGTGCCAGCAGCTTCCAGGGGAATTCGAACAATGAGCAGTTCTTC.

The chain links TRBV18 to TRBJ2-7; D may be TRBD1 (6 bases). This CDR3 has 14 residues. CDR1 is KGHSH, CDR2 LQKENI, per germline. Trimming removed 3 bases at V and 5 bases at J, with 14 bases between. CDR3 DNA: TGTGCCAGCTCACCTCATCAGGGGCTCGACGAGCAGTACTTC. Amino acid sequence: CASSPHQGLDEQYF.

The table lists this clone with a few counts. This sequence joins TRBV12-5 and TRBJ2-1, with a possible D match to TRBD2 (7 bases). The V and J ends lost 7 bases and 8 bases respectively, with 21 bases between them. The CDR3 is 15 amino acids. CDR1 LGHNT and CDR2 FRNRAP come from the germline V gene. CDR3 nucleotide sequence: TGTGCTAGTGTAAAACGGGAGTGGGGGGGCGATGAGCAGTTCTTC. It yields the protein CASVKREWGGDEQFF.

This clone was counted between two and nine times. The rearrangement joins TRBV6-5 to TRBJ2-1; TRBD2 matches 12 bases. The germline V gene encodes CDR1 MNHEY and CDR2 SVGAGI. Trimming cost V 6 bases and J 12 bases; bases outside gene matches: 12. The CDR3 runs to 15 residues. CDR3 amino acids: CASRPGLAGREGQFF. In DNA, the CDR3 is TGTGCCAGCAGACCAGGACTAGCGGGACGGGAGGGGCAGTTCTTC.

This clone was seen once. This chain links TRBV11-2 with TRBJ1-4, with D unclear. The germline gives CDR1 SGHAT, CDR2 FQNNGV. The CDR3 is made up of 14 amino acids. Trimming took off 2 bases at V and 2 bases at J, with 6 bases between the two ends. The CDR3 reads CASSLYTTNEKLFF. CDR3 in DNA: TGTGCCAGCAGCTTATACACGACTAATGAAAAACTGTTTTTT.

This clone has a single count. The rearrangement joins TRBV11-2 to TRBJ2-7; D is ambiguous. The CDR3 has 16 amino acids. The V and J ends lost 6 bases and 1 base respectively, with 19 bases between them. In germline, CDR1 is SGHAT, CDR2 FQNNGV. The CDR3 sequence is CASSPERLPRSYEQYF. DNA for the CDR3: TGTGCCAGCAGTCCTGAGCGATTACCAAGATCCTACGAGCAGTACTTC.

This chain's CDR3 is CASSQTRGRSYTF. The CDR3 DNA follows: TGTGCCAGCAGTCAGACGCGGGGAAGGAGCTACACCTTC. V usage is TRBV6-5 and J usage is TRBJ1-2; D is uncertain. The germline CDR1 and CDR2 sequences are MNHEY and SVGAGI. This CDR3 comprises 13 residues. V dropped 5 bases and J dropped 9 bases, with 16 bases sitting between them.

The V call is TRBV5-6, the J call TRBJ2-7, with D unclear. Germline V gene data show CDR1 as SGHDT and CDR2 as YYEEEE. This CDR3 region has 16 residues. With 0 bases removed from V and 3 bases from J, the gap between germline ends came to 16 bases. The CDR3 loop reads CASSLASTNLFYEQYF. CDR3 DNA sequence: TGTGCCAGCAGCTTGGCAAGTACCAACCTATTCTACGAGCAGTACTTC.

The chain is built from TRBV7-9 and TRBJ2-6, with D possibly being TRBD1 or TRBD2 (6 bases each). The V and J ends lost 5 bases and 2 bases respectively, with 19 bases between them. The length of the CDR3 is 18 residues. The germline V gene encodes CDR1 SEHNR and CDR2 FQNEAQ (reference sequence). The CDR3 DNA follows: TGTGCCAGCAGCCGAGGGGGGACTTCGGCGGCTGGGGCCAACGTCCTGACTTTC. This translates into CASSRGGTSAAGANVLTF.

As concerns this clone: An end of the junction differs from the germline gene, which may be a read error. The chain combines TRBV19 with TRBJ2-1, with 9 bases matching TRBD2. Germline V gene lookup returns CDR1 LNHDA and CDR2 SQIVND (reference sequence). This CDR3 comprises 13 residues. CDR3 sequence (DNA): TGTGCAAGTAGGCTAGCGGGAAGTTATGAGCAGTTCTTC. Its protein is CASRLAGSYEQFF.

The chain combines TRBV19 with TRBJ2-5; a weak D match, TRBD2 (6 bases). Trimming left V 1 base short and J 5 bases short, with 14 bases between. Germline V lookup: CDR1 LNHDA, CDR2 SQIVND (reference sequence). The CDR3 is 15 amino acids. The CDR3 spells CASSIAGREWETQYF. CDR3 nucleotides: TGTGCCAGTAGTATAGCAGGGCGGGAATGGGAGACCCAGTACTTC.

The J gene is TRBJ2-7, the V gene TRBV15, with unresolved D. CDR3 length equals 15 residues. Trimming removed 0 bases at V and 4 bases at J, with 13 bases between. Per the germline V gene, CDR1 is LNHNV and CDR2 is YYDKDF (reference sequence). CDR3 protein: CATSREAEPGYEQYF. The CDR3 coding sequence is TGTGCCACCAGCAGAGAAGCCGAGCCCGGTTACGAGCAGTACTTC.